This TCR beta chain was obtained from a study of CXCR3-negative and CXCR3-positive naive CD8 T cells. Remarks on this clonotype: The antigen is undetermined.

Per germline, CDR1 MNHEY and CDR2 SVGEGT. This CDR3 comprises 16 residues. With UMI labels, 5' RACE was used to prepare the TRB cDNA libraries. Using the 5' RACE reads, TCRdb records one entry per CDR3 protein without DNA. This table holds tens of thousands of distinct CDR3 sequences. Points from the study as a whole: CXCR3-negative and CXCR3-positive naive cells shared comparable TRBV-TRBJ usage, but memory cells did not. The study inferred TCR strength from TRB CDR3 properties and found comparable surface CD5 between naive subsets. Upon cryopreservation, CXCR3 expression partially decreased, and most assays used fresh PBMCs.

The TCR originated in a human donor in good health. Some clones in this sample may be carry-over from other donors' samples. The material sequenced was naive CXCR3- CD8+ T cells from blood. Regarding subset: CD45RO-CCR7+CD27+CD95- naive CD8+ T cells lacking CXCR3 (TNR3-). The gene calls are TRBV6-2 or TRBV6-3 and TRBJ2-5; TCRdb's D call of TRBD2 is untestable without DNA. The CDR3 sequence: CASSETSGEYQETQYF.